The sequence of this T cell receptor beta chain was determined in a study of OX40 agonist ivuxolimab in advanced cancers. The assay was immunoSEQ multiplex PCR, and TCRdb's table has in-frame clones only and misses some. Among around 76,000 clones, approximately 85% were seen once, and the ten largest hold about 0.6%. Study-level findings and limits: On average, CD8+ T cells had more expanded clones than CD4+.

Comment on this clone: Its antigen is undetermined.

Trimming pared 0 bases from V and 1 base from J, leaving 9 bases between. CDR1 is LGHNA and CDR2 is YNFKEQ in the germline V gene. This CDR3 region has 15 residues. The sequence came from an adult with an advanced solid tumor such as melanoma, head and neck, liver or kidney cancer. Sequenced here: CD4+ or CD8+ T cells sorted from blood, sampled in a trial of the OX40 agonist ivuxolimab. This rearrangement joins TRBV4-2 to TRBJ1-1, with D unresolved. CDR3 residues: CASSQEPGENTEAFF. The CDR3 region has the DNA TGTGCCAGCAGCCAAGAGCCTGGCGAGAACACTGAAGCTTTCTTT.